These 25 T cell receptor beta chains originate from one sample sequenced in a study of T-cell memory formation after mild COVID-19. Using its own MiXCR run on the 5' RACE reads, TCRdb lists one record per CDR3 protein. The table includes approximately 180,000 distinct CDR3 sequences, 16% detected once. The sample was PBMCs or a T cell subset sorted from them (not recorded which). The receptors come from an adult woman who had mild COVID-19 (a few samples of this study predate the infection). Cell type and time point are not known.

The rearrangement links TRBV4-2 to TRBJ2-5; tentatively, D is TRBD1 or TRBD2 (6 bases each). V lost 6 bases to trimming and J lost 4 bases, with 18 bases between them. The CDR3 extends over 15 amino acids. Germline V gene lookup returns CDR1 LGHNA and CDR2 YNFKEQ. CDR3 residues: CASSSSSGAGETQYF. The CDR3, as DNA: TGTGCCAGCAGTTCCTCGTCGGGGGCCGGAGAGACCCAGTACTTC.

The chain couples TRBV10-3 to TRBJ2-4; 8 positions match TRBD2. This CDR3 contains 14 residues. The J segment lost 8 bases and the V segment lost 1 base, leaving 4 bases of the junction unmatched. The germline V gene has CDR1 ENHRY and CDR2 SYGVKD. CDR3 coding DNA: TGTGCCATCAGTGAGTATGGAGCGGGAGACATTCAGTACTTC. Translated: CAISEYGAGDIQYF.

This clonotype was counted only a few times. The chain recombines TRBV6-1 with TRBJ2-7; 8 bases are a match to TRBD1. This CDR3 is 15 amino acids long. CDR1 and CDR2 from the germline V gene are MNHNS and SASEGT. Germline trimming cut 6 bases from V and 1 base from J; bases unmatched to any gene: 8. CDR3 DNA: TGTGCCAGCAGGGAGGGGACAGGTCCGTCCTACGAGCAGTACTTC. It specifies CASREGTGPSYEQYF.

This clonotype turned up a few times. The chain is built from TRBV7-2 and TRBJ2-7; possible D gene TRBD2, 5 bases. V was cut by 1 base and J by 3 bases, with 10 bases left in between. The CDR3 runs 14 residues. From germline, CDR1 is SGHTA and CDR2 FQGNSA. CDR3 coding DNA: TGTGCCAGCAGCTTAGGAGGACTGTACTACGAGCAGTACTTC. Protein: CASSLGGLYYEQYF.

This clonotype was observed a handful of times. V and J are TRBV7-2 and TRBJ2-2, with D unresolved. Germline CDR1 SGHTA, CDR2 FQGNSA. This CDR3 spans 12 amino acids. Trimming left V 1 base short and J 8 bases short, with 5 bases between. The CDR3 nucleotides read TGTGCCAGCAGCTTAGAACCAGGGGAGCTGTTTTTT. It yields the protein CASSLEPGELFF. Looking up the rest from reference TRBV7-2 and TRBJ2-2 gives the full variable domain: GAGVSQSPSNKVTEKGKDVELRCDPISGHTALYWYRQSLGQGLEFLIYFQGNSAPDKSGLPSDRFSAERTGGSVSTLTIQRTQQEDSAVYLCASSLEPGELFFGEGSRLTVL.

This clonotype showed up just a few times. V gene TRBV4-1 combines with J gene TRBJ1-1; D gene ambiguous. V was trimmed by 4 bases and J by 5 bases, leaving 20 bases between them. The CDR3 sequence is 16 residues long. Germline CDR1 and CDR2: MGHRA and YSYEKL. The CDR3 is CASSRPKWQSETEAFF. The CDR3 DNA reads TGCGCCAGCAGCCGCCCAAAGTGGCAGAGTGAGACTGAAGCTTTCTTT.

This clonotype was seen only a few times. The rearrangement links TRBV12-3 or TRBV12-4 to TRBJ2-7; 10 positions agree with TRBD1. The CDR3 totals 13 residues. Trimming removed 6 bases from V and 4 bases from J; junction bases left unmatched: 3. The CDR3 reads CASSGTGVYEQYF. Written as DNA, the CDR3 is TGTGCCAGCAGCGGGACAGGGGTTTACGAGCAGTACTTC.

The chain couples TRBV29-1 to TRBJ1-1, with TRBD1 as a possible D gene (5 bases). Germline V CDR1 and CDR2: SQVTM, ANQGSEA. Trimming took off 5 bases at V and 5 bases at J, with 18 bases between the two ends. CDR3 length: 14 residues. This chain's CDR3 is CSVKWETEGTEAFF. CDR3 DNA: TGCAGCGTTAAATGGGAGACAGAGGGTACTGAAGCTTTCTTT. The full variable domain, rest sourced from reference TRBV29-1 and TRBJ1-1, is SAVISQKPSRDICQRGTSLTIQCQVDSQVTMMFWYRQQPGQSLTLIATANQGSEATYESGFVIDKFPISRPNLTFSTLTVSNMSPEDSSIYLCSVKWETEGTEAFFGQGTRLTVV.

This clonotype came up a few times. V is TRBV2 and J is TRBJ1-2; tentative D call: TRBD1 (6 bases). Germline V gene lookup returns CDR1 SNHLY and CDR2 FYNNEI. V was pared by 6 bases and J by 0 bases, with 14 bases between. This CDR3 has 15 amino acids. CDR3 DNA: TGTGCCAGCAGCCGAAGGACAGAAACTAACTATGGCTACACCTTC. Translation gives CASSRRTETNYGYTF.

This chain uses TRBV4-2 with TRBJ2-1, with D possibly being TRBD2 (6 bases). The CDR3 totals 13 residues. Germline V gene data show CDR1 as LGHNA and CDR2 as YNFKEQ. Trimming shortened V by 1 base and J by 13 bases, and 14 bases separated the two germline ends. The CDR3 protein is CASSQGGTPAQFF. The CDR3 coding sequence is TGTGCCAGCAGCCAAGGGGGGACTCCGGCTCAGTTCTTC.

The rearrangement joins TRBV12-3 or TRBV12-4 to TRBJ2-5; 9 bases map to TRBD1. The V segment lost 2 bases and the J segment 3 bases; nucleotides outside the gene matches: 7. The CDR3 sequence is 16 residues long. Here the CDR3 DNA reads TGTGCCAGCAGTTTACGGGACAGGGCCCTGGAAGAGACCCAGTACTTC. Protein: CASSLRDRALEETQYF.

This clonotype was picked up a small number of times. This rearrangement joins TRBV24-1 to TRBJ2-7; 12 nucleotides match TRBD2. The CDR3 runs 16 residues. Per germline, CDR1 KGHDR and CDR2 SFDVKD. Germline trimming cut 1 base from V and 6 bases from J; bases unmatched to any gene: 6. CDR3: CATSDFYLAGGSEQYF. The CDR3, as DNA: TGTGCCACCAGTGATTTTTACCTAGCGGGAGGGTCCGAGCAGTACTTC.

This clonotype was found a few times. This rearrangement joins TRBV6-5 to TRBJ2-7, with a possible D match to TRBD1 (6 bases). CDR1 is MNHEY, CDR2 SVGAGI, per germline. Deletions cut 0 bases from V and 2 bases from J, with 14 bases between. The CDR3 covers 16 residues. The CDR3 loop is CASSYSTQGRPYEQYF. The DNA of the CDR3 is TGTGCCAGCAGTTACTCGACCCAGGGGCGCCCCTACGAGCAGTACTTC.

This clonotype was seen more than once but under ten times. The chain links TRBV7-8 to TRBJ2-1, with 7 bases aligning to TRBD2. Germline V gene sequence: CDR1 SGHVS, CDR2 FQNEAQ. The CDR3 is 17 amino acids. V was clipped by 1 base and J by 4 bases; unmatched bases: 10. The CDR3 sequence is CASSLGRSASGYNEQFF. DNA for the CDR3: TGTGCCAGCAGCTTAGGTAGATCGGCTAGCGGATACAATGAGCAGTTCTTC.

In this sample, this clonotype turned up a few times. The J gene is TRBJ2-3, the V gene TRBV7-2; 11 bases fit TRBD2. Germline V gives CDR1 SGHTA, CDR2 FQGNSA. V trimming: 3 bases; J trimming: 6 bases; junction bases outside the gene matches: 8. CDR3 length equals 16 residues. In DNA, the CDR3 is TGTGCCAGCAGCTTCATAGCGGGAGGGGGTCGGGATACGCAGTATTTT. Protein: CASSFIAGGGRDTQYF.

The rearrangement links TRBV12-3 or TRBV12-4 to TRBJ2-3; D is ambiguous. The V and J ends lost 7 bases and 5 bases respectively, with 10 bases between them. The CDR3 is made up of 12 amino acids. In nucleotides, the CDR3 is TGTGCCAGCATCTCGTCATTAGATACGCAGTATTTT. This encodes CASISSLDTQYF.

The chain joins TRBV19 to TRBJ2-2, with 7 bases fitting TRBD2. CDR3 length: 16 amino acids. Trimming cost V 5 bases and J 3 bases; bases outside gene matches: 9. CDR1 and CDR2 from the germline V gene are LNHDA and SQIVND (reference sequence). The CDR3 DNA reads TGTGCCAGTAGTGCCCCCGGGACTACCCACACCGGGGAGCTGTTTTTT. Its protein is CASSAPGTTHTGELFF.

This clonotype was detected a few times. This chain connects TRBV19 to TRBJ2-7; the D gene is possibly TRBD2 (5 bases). V lost 3 bases and J lost 0, with 18 bases in between. Germline CDR1 is LNHDA and CDR2 is SQIVND (reference sequence). The CDR3 totals 17 residues. CDR3 nucleotide sequence: TGTGCCAGTAGTATTTTAGGACGGGGAATCCTCTCCTACGAGCAGTACTTC. It codes for CASSILGRGILSYEQYF.

The rearrangement joins TRBV18 to TRBJ2-1, with a weak D call TRBD1 (6 bases). From germline, CDR1 is KGHSH and CDR2 LQKENI. The CDR3 length is 16 residues. Trimming pared 3 bases from V and 5 bases from J, leaving 17 bases between. CDR3: CASSPQQGGANNEQFF. DNA of the CDR3: TGTGCCAGCTCACCTCAACAGGGTGGGGCTAACAATGAGCAGTTCTTC. Based on the CDR3 plus reference TRBV18 and TRBJ2-1, the full variable domain is NAGVMQNPRHLVRRRGQEARLRCSPMKGHSHVYWYRQLPEEGLKFMVYLQKENIIDESGMPKERFSAEFPKEGPSILRIQQVVRGDSAAYFCASSPQQGGANNEQFFGPGTRLTVL.

This chain joins TRBV15 and TRBJ1-2; tentative D call: TRBD1 (5 bases). Germline values: CDR1 LNHNV, CDR2 YYDKDF (reference sequence). Trimming took 0 bases from V and 7 from J, leaving 6 bases between them. This CDR3 region has 12 residues. CDR3 sequence: CATSRERGGYTF. The CDR3 nucleotides are TGTGCCACCAGCAGAGAGAGGGGTGGCTACACCTTC.

V usage is TRBV6-2 or TRBV6-3 and J usage is TRBJ2-7; no firm D call. CDR1 is MNHEY, CDR2 SVGEGT, per germline. This CDR3 contains 17 residues. V shed 2 bases and J shed 3 bases, with 20 bases lying between them. CDR3 coding DNA: TGTGCCAGCAGTTACCTCCCCTCGGCAGGCGCCGGCTACGAGCAGTACTTC. Translating gives CASSYLPSAGAGYEQYF.

In its sample, this clonotype was seen many times. The chain combines TRBV12-3 or TRBV12-4 with TRBJ2-1, with a weak D call TRBD1 (6 bases). The CDR3 has 14 residues. V was clipped by 2 bases and J by 8 bases, with 13 bases between them. CDR3 nucleotide sequence: TGTGCCAGCAGTTTAAACGCAGGGGTCGATGAGCAGTTCTTC. Protein product: CASSLNAGVDEQFF.

The gene calls are TRBV6-5 and TRBJ2-7; 7 nucleotides match TRBD2. This CDR3 is 16 amino acids long. Germline values: CDR1 MNHEY, CDR2 SVGAGI. V shed 6 bases, J shed 2 bases, and the junction held 13 bases outside the gene matches. The CDR3 sequence is CASRPPLPGGTYEQYF. The CDR3 DNA reads as TGTGCCAGCAGACCACCCCTACCGGGAGGCACCTACGAGCAGTACTTC.

The genes are TRBV9 and TRBJ1-1; D is unresolved. CDR1 SGDLS and CDR2 YYNGEE come from the germline V gene. The germline V and J ends were trimmed by 0 bases and 0 bases, with 9 bases remaining between them. There are 15 residues in the CDR3. The CDR3: CASSVDPGLNTEAFF. Here the CDR3 DNA reads TGTGCCAGCAGCGTAGATCCGGGATTGAACACTGAAGCTTTCTTT.

This chain joins TRBV20-1 and TRBJ2-3; no clear D. CDR1 DFQATT and CDR2 SNEGSKA come from the germline V gene (reference sequence). This CDR3 has 12 residues. Trimming took off 5 bases at V and 6 bases at J, with 12 bases between the two ends. In nucleotides, the CDR3 is TGCAGTGCTGATGTAGCCGAGGATACGCAGTATTTT. Protein: CSADVAEDTQYF.